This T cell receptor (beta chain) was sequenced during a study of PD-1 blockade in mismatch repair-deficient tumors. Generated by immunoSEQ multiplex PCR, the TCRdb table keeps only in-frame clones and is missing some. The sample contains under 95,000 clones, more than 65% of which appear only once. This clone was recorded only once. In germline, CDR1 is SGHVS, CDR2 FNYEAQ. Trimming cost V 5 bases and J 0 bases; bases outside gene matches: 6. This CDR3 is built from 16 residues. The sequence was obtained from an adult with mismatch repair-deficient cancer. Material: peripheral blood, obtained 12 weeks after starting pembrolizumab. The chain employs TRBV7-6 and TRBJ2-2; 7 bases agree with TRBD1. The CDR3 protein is CASSVSGTANTGELFF. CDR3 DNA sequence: TGTGCCAGCAGCGTATCCGGGACAGCGAACACCGGGGAGCTGTTTTTT.